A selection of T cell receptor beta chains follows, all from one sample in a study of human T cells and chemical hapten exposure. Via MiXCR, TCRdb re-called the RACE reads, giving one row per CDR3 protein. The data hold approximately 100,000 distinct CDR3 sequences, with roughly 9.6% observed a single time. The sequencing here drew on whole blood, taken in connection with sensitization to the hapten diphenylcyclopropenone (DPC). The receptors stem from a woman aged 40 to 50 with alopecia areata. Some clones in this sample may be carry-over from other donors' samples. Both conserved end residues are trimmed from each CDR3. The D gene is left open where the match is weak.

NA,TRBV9,ASSAQPSGQTLYGYT
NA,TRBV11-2,ASSSTSKGEQY
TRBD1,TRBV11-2,ASSPDRLNTEAF
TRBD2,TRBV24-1,ATSDLTSGRGNEQF
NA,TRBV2,ASRGPTGTETQY
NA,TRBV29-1,SVEDPSDRREQY
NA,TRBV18,ASSPQSGPRQF
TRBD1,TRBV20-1,SASRQGINEKLF
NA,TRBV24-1,ATSDLQDSGANVLT
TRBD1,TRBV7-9,ATRTGPTYEQY
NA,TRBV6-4,ASSEGAYSNQPQH
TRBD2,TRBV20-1,SASSGSTETQY
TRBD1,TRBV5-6,ASRGQTAQAQY
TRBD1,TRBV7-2,ASSFRIVDRGGYGYT
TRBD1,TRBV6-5,ASIGTGGAEAF
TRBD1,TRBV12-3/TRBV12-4,ASSLGGQGSLSYEQY
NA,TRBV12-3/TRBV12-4,ASSFRNPHEQY
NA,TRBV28,ASSLPAGGENYGYT
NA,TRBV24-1,ATSDSQGTGELF
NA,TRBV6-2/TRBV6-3,ASSYPRTSGANVLT
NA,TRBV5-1,ASSLGDYEQY
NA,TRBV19,ASSIEGERANVLT
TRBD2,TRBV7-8,ASFGTSGRYAETQY
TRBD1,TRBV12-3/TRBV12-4,ASSWTGANTEAF
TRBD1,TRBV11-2,ASSLGTGSKGGYT
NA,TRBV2,ASSAQGRTDTQY
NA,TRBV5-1,ASSLAASSGTQY
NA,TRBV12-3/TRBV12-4,ASSSLQGYT
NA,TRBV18,ASSPKYEQY
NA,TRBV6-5,ASSWTGDYEQY
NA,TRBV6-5,ASSYGGELETQY
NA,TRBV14,ASSQDPGRAYGYT
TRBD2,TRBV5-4,ASSLATSEYNEQF
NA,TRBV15,ATSRDPGVSYEQY
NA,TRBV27,ASSLIGRGDTQY
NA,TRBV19,ASNLNTGELF
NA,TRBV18,ASSPGTKETQY
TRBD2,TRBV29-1,SARLAGGPYNEQF
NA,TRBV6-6,ASSFPARSGNTIY
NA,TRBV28,ASSLRGAGWAF
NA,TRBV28,ASSLAEDGYT
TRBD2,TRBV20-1,SALGLAGFTDTQY
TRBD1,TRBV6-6,ASSLTGVVNTEAF
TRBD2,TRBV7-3,ASSYTGTSPNEQF
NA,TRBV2,AMDSGSGANVLT
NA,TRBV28,ASSWVETQY
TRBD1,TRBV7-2,ASSLWLGQDNYGYT
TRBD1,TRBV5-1,ASSLVVDRGRPEQF
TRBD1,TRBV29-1,SVFEDREV